The 30 T cell receptor beta chains below were found in one sample sequenced in a study of T cells in Graves' hyperthyroidism and ophthalmopathy. TCR beta CDR3 regions were amplified from RNA transcripts. HTBI primers were used for first-round RT-PCR of the TCR CDR3. MiXCR, applied by TCRdb to the multiplex PCR reads, yields one record per CDR3 protein. The sample lists some 620,000 distinct CDR3 sequences; roughly 15% were seen once. Input material: blood. The source of these receptors is a woman in her twenties or thirties with Graves' hyperthyroidism.

This clonotype was counted ten times or more. This chain joins TRBV11-1 and TRBJ1-1, with 11 bases identical to TRBD1. CDR3 length: 15 amino acids. The V gene end was trimmed by 3 bases and the J gene end by 5 bases; junction bases not matched to a gene: 5. Germline CDR1 reads SGHAT; CDR2 reads FQDESV (reference sequence). CDR3 DNA sequence: TGTGCCAGCAGCTTCGGGACAGGGGGACAAACTGAAGCTTTCTTT. Its translation is CASSFGTGGQTEAFF.

The chain combines TRBV20-1 with TRBJ2-5; TRBD1 might be the D (6 bases). V lost 3 bases and J 2 bases, leaving 16 bases between the germline ends. The length of the CDR3 is 15 residues. Germline CDR1 reads DFQATT; CDR2 reads SNEGSKA (reference sequence). This CDR3 reads CSASPSWGTQETQYF. In DNA, the CDR3 is TGCAGTGCTAGTCCTTCTTGGGGGACACAAGAGACCCAGTACTTC.

This clonotype came up many times. This sequence joins TRBV20-1 and TRBJ2-7; D remains unclear. The germline V gene has CDR1 DFQATT and CDR2 SNEGSKA (reference sequence). V lost 7 bases and J 3 bases, leaving 10 bases between the germline ends. This CDR3 comprises 11 residues. The CDR3 spells CSVYINYEQYF. The CDR3 DNA follows: TGCAGTGTGTACATAAACTACGAGCAGTACTTC.

In its sample, this clonotype was seen many times. The chain joins TRBV2 to TRBJ2-5; no clear D. Germline CDR1 SNHLY, CDR2 FYNNEI. Trimming left V 3 bases short and J 4 bases short, with 9 bases between. This CDR3 comprises 13 residues. DNA for the CDR3: TGTGCCAGCAGTGAGACCTGGGGAGAGACCCAGTACTTC. Amino acids: CASSETWGETQYF. The full variable domain, with the rest looked up from reference TRBV2 and TRBJ2-5, is EPEVTQTPSHQVTQMGQEVILRCVPISNHLYFYWYRQILGQKVEFLVSFYNNEISEKSEIFDDQFSVERPDGSNFTLKIRSTKLEDSAMYFCASSETWGETQYFGPGTRLLVL.

At least ten counts were recorded for this clonotype. This chain connects TRBV11-1 to TRBJ2-7; 7 positions match TRBD2. In germline, CDR1 is SGHAT, CDR2 FQDESV (reference sequence). The CDR3 totals 14 residues. The V segment lost 3 bases and the J segment 2 bases; nucleotides outside the gene matches: 4. Here the CDR3 reads CASSFGGGAYEQYF. In DNA form, the CDR3 reads TGTGCCAGCAGCTTCGGCGGGGGAGCCTACGAGCAGTACTTC.

This chain uses TRBV28 with TRBJ1-6; TRBD1 is a possible D gene (6 bases). The CDR3 sequence is 14 residues long. Germline CDR1 MDHEN, CDR2 SYDVKM. V was cut by 4 bases and J by 10 bases, with 14 bases left in between. CDR3 in DNA: TGTGCCAGCAGTTCGACCAGGGGCGGCTCACCCCTCCACTTT. This gives the protein CASSSTRGGSPLHF. The whole variable domain, remainder taken from reference TRBV28 and TRBJ1-6, is DVKVTQSSRYLVKRTGEKVFLECVQDMDHENMFWYRQDPGLGLRLIYFSYDVKMKEKGDIPEGYSVSREKKERFSLILESASTNQTSMYLCASSSTRGGSPLHFGNGTRLTVT.

This clonotype was observed at least ten times. The V gene is TRBV27, the J gene TRBJ1-2; 8 nucleotides align to TRBD1. CDR1 is MNHEY and CDR2 is SMNVEV in the germline V gene (reference sequence). Losses at the gene ends were 4 bases for V and 8 bases for J; bases not matched to a gene: 6. This CDR3 is built from 13 residues. The CDR3 DNA reads TGTGCCAGCAGTTGGGACAGGCTCGGCGGCTACACCTTC. Amino acids: CASSWDRLGGYTF.

The CDR3 region has the DNA TGCGCCAGCAGCCAAGTGTTTGGGGAAACAGATACGCAGTATTTT. Translating gives CASSQVFGETDTQYF. The chain carries TRBV4-1 and TRBJ2-3; D is unresolved. V lost 1 base to trimming and J lost 3 bases, with 11 bases between them. The germline V gene encodes CDR1 MGHRA and CDR2 YSYEKL. There are 15 residues in the CDR3.

This clonotype was detected only a few times. The genes are TRBV30 and TRBJ1-3; TRBD1 is a possible D gene (5 bases). Trimming removed 0 bases at V and 4 bases at J, with 7 bases between. CDR3 length equals 13 residues. Germline values: CDR1 GTSNPN, CDR2 SVGIG (reference sequence). The CDR3 loop is CAWSVGGGNTIYF. DNA for the CDR3: TGTGCCTGGAGTGTCGGGGGGGGAAACACCATATATTTT.

The table lists this clonotype with a few counts. The chain uses TRBV11-2 and TRBJ2-7; a possible D gene is TRBD2 (5 bases). This CDR3 region has 15 residues. V was clipped by 1 base and J by 2 bases, with 12 bases between them. Germline V lookup: CDR1 SGHAT, CDR2 FQNNGV. The CDR3 region is CASSLGPDSTYEQYF. The CDR3 DNA is TGTGCCAGCAGCTTAGGTCCGGACTCGACCTACGAGCAGTACTTC.

The CDR3 spells CASSAWDLAGELFF. The CDR3 coding sequence is TGTGCCAGCAGCGCTTGGGACTTAGCCGGGGAGCTGTTTTTT. The rearrangement joins TRBV7-9 to TRBJ2-2, with a possible D match to TRBD2 (6 bases). V lost 5 bases and J 6 bases, leaving 13 bases between the germline ends. Germline V CDR1 and CDR2: SEHNR, FQNEAQ (reference sequence). The length of the CDR3 is 14 residues.

This clonotype was seen repeatedly, ten times or more. The chain has TRBV28 and TRBJ2-2; D is unresolved. Trimming removed 3 bases at V and 2 bases at J, with 7 bases between. The germline V gene encodes CDR1 MDHEN and CDR2 SYDVKM. The length of the CDR3 is 14 residues. The CDR3 DNA follows: TGTGCCAGCAGTTTCTGGGGAAACACCGGGGAGCTGTTTTTT. Translated, it gives CASSFWGNTGELFF.

Concerning this clonotype: This may stem from a read error, because a much larger clone lies one nucleotide away. CDR3 nucleotide sequence: TGCGCCAGCAGCTTGACCGGGACTTTCAACAATGAGCAGTACTTC. Amino acid sequence: CASSLTGTFNNEQYF. The rearrangement uses TRBV5-1 and TRBJ2-7; D possibly corresponds to TRBD2 (6 bases). Between the trimmed V and J ends, which lost 1 base and 7 bases, there was a span of 18 bases. Germline CDR1 and CDR2: SGHRS and YFSETQ. CDR3 size: 15 residues.

This clonotype has a count of ten or more. The V gene is TRBV2, the J gene TRBJ2-7, with TRBD1 as a possible D gene (6 bases). The CDR3 has 14 amino acids. V gave up 3 bases and J gave up 3 bases, with 12 bases separating them. CDR1 and CDR2 from the germline V gene are SNHLY and FYNNEI. The CDR3 nucleotides read TGTGCCAGCAGTGACAGGGGAGTTATCTACGAGCAGTACTTC. It specifies CASSDRGVIYEQYF. Combining the CDR3 with reference TRBV2 and TRBJ2-7 gives the whole variable domain EPEVTQTPSHQVTQMGQEVILRCVPISNHLYFYWYRQILGQKVEFLVSFYNNEISEKSEIFDDQFSVERPDGSNFTLKIRSTKLEDSAMYFCASSDRGVIYEQYFGPGTRLTVT.

The chain combines TRBV20-1 with TRBJ1-4; 7 nucleotides match TRBD1. V was pared by 4 bases and J by 8 bases, with 7 bases of the junction left unmatched. The V gene's germline CDR1 is DFQATT and CDR2 SNEGSKA (reference sequence). CDR3 length: 13 residues. CDR3: CSATPGQEEKLFF. CDR3 in DNA: TGCAGTGCTACCCCCGGACAGGAGGAAAAACTGTTTTTT.

The V call is TRBV6-2 or TRBV6-3, the J call TRBJ2-2, with 9 bases aligning to TRBD2. Germline-derived CDR1 and CDR2 are MNHEY and SVGEGT. Losses at the gene ends were 4 bases for V and 8 bases for J; bases not matched to a gene: 8. The CDR3 has 15 residues. For the CDR3, the DNA is TGTGCCAGCAGTTTCCCGACTAGCGGCGAGGGGGAGCTGTTTTTT. This translates into CASSFPTSGEGELFF.

The chain carries TRBV28 and TRBJ1-5; D is unresolved. Trimming removed 5 bases from V and 3 bases from J, with 14 bases in between. The CDR3 runs 15 residues. Germline CDR1 MDHEN, CDR2 SYDVKM. CDR3 DNA: TGTGCCAGCAGTCTCGGTGGGAGTCCCAATCAGCCCCAGCATTTT. Its protein is CASSLGGSPNQPQHF.

This clonotype was counted ten times or more. This chain joins TRBV13 and TRBJ2-1, with no clear D. From germline, CDR1 is PRHDT and CDR2 FYEKMQ (reference sequence). This CDR3 is 15 amino acids long. Trimming cost V 0 bases and J 2 bases, with 8 bases left between them. CDR3 loop: CASSLGLDAYNEQFF. The CDR3 nucleotides read TGTGCCAGCAGCTTAGGTCTTGATGCCTACAATGAGCAGTTCTTC.

This clonotype has at least ten counts. This chain joins TRBV2 and TRBJ2-5; the match to TRBD2 covers 10 bases. J was trimmed by 5 bases and V by 5 bases; bases with no gene match: 11. CDR3 length: 16 residues. Germline V lookup: CDR1 SNHLY, CDR2 FYNNEI. Here the CDR3 reads CASSKNLAGVGETQYF. The CDR3 DNA reads TGTGCCAGCAGTAAGAACCTAGCGGGAGTTGGTGAGACCCAGTACTTC.

Points on this clonotype: A much larger clone lies a single base off, so this may be a read error. The chain employs TRBV24-1 and TRBJ2-1, with TRBD1 identical over 7 bases. The CDR3 runs to 16 residues. The germline V gene has CDR1 KGHDR and CDR2 SFDVKD. The CDR3 spells CATLLGGQATYNGQFF. CDR3 nucleotide sequence: TGTGCCACCCTTTTAGGAGGACAGGCCACCTACAATGGGCAGTTCTTC.

This clonotype was seen many times. This sequence joins TRBV14 and TRBJ2-5; tentative D call: TRBD1 (5 bases). This CDR3 is 13 amino acids long. Germline lookup yields CDR1 SGHDN and CDR2 FVKESK. V lost 2 bases and J 4 bases, leaving 8 bases between the germline ends. The CDR3 protein is CASSQLGRETQYF. The CDR3 bases are TGTGCCAGCAGCCAACTGGGGCGAGAGACCCAGTACTTC.

This clonotype was counted ten times or more. The genes are TRBV28 and TRBJ2-1; no firm D call. With 11 bases removed from V and 2 bases from J, the gap between germline ends came to 16 bases. Germline CDR1 MDHEN, CDR2 SYDVKM. The CDR3 length is 14 residues. This chain's CDR3 is CASVPLNTYNEQFF. The CDR3 bases are TGTGCCTCCGTCCCGTTGAATACCTACAATGAGCAGTTCTTC.

V usage is TRBV9 and J usage is TRBJ2-1; no definite D call. V shed 4 bases and J shed 8 bases, with 13 bases lying between them. There are 13 residues in the CDR3. Germline CDR1 is SGDLS and CDR2 is YYNGEE. The CDR3 coding sequence is TGTGCCAGCAGCCCCCGAGGAGACGATGAGCAGTTCTTC. Protein product: CASSPRGDDEQFF.

The chain links TRBV2 to TRBJ1-2; D uncertain. The CDR3 has 11 residues. With 9 bases removed from V and 2 bases from J, the gap between germline ends came to 7 bases. Germline V gives CDR1 SNHLY, CDR2 FYNNEI. CDR3 nucleotides: TGTGCCAGAGGACGGAACTATGGCTACACCTTC. Protein product: CARGRNYGYTF.

This clonotype has a count of ten or more. This sequence joins TRBV7-3 and TRBJ2-1; a weak D match, TRBD2 (5 bases). Germline V gives CDR1 SGHTA, CDR2 FQGTGA. The CDR3 is 16 residues long. The V end lost 0 bases, the J end lost 1 base, and 10 bases lay between the germline ends. This CDR3 reads CASSLTPLGSYNEQFF. The CDR3 region has the DNA TGTGCCAGCAGCTTAACTCCACTAGGATCCTACAATGAGCAGTTCTTC.

The chain is built from TRBV2 and TRBJ2-5; D may correspond to TRBD1 or TRBD2 (5 bases each). The CDR3 runs to 13 residues. The V gene lost 6 bases and the J gene lost 4 bases, with 12 bases spanning the gap. CDR1 is SNHLY, CDR2 FYNNEI, per germline. CDR3 sequence reads: CASRGEWGETQYF. The CDR3 bases are TGTGCCAGCAGGGGGGAGTGGGGAGAGACCCAGTACTTC.

This rearrangement joins TRBV7-9 to TRBJ1-6; D is undetermined. V was pared by 2 bases and J by 7 bases, with 18 bases between. The CDR3 length is 17 residues. CDR1 and CDR2 (germline): SEHNR, FQNEAQ (reference sequence). The CDR3 nucleotides are TGTGCCAGCAGCTTACCGCCAAGGAGGGATAAAAATTCACCCCTCCACTTT. It yields the protein CASSLPPRRDKNSPLHF.

The J gene is TRBJ2-3, the V gene TRBV7-9; unclear D gene. Trimming took off 5 bases at V and 0 bases at J, with 12 bases between the two ends. The germline V gene has CDR1 SEHNR and CDR2 FQNEAQ (reference sequence). There are 15 residues in the CDR3. CDR3 in DNA: TGTGCCAGCAGCGTACAGCTTACTAGCACAGATACGCAGTATTTT. Amino acid sequence: CASSVQLTSTDTQYF.

This clonotype was seen at least ten times. The chain recombines TRBV29-1 with TRBJ2-1, with D possibly TRBD1 on 6 matching bases. Germline-derived CDR1 and CDR2 are SQVTM and ANQGSEA. The CDR3 contains 13 residues. Trimming pared 3 bases from V and 8 bases from J, leaving 14 bases between. CDR3 in DNA: TGCAGCGTTGAGGGGGCGCGAGGCGATGAGCAGTTCTTC. Translation: CSVEGARGDEQFF.

This clonotype was picked up many times. Here the CDR3 DNA reads TGCAGTGCTAGAGAAAACAGGGGACTGAACACTGAAGCTTTCTTT. The encoded protein is CSARENRGLNTEAFF. The J gene is TRBJ1-1, the V gene TRBV20-1; 7 nucleotides match TRBD1. V lost 0 bases, J lost 0 bases, and 4 bases stayed unmatched. The CDR3 consists of 15 residues. Germline V gene lookup returns CDR1 DFQATT and CDR2 SNEGSKA (reference sequence).